Listed below are T cell receptor beta chains from one sample, sequenced in a study of shared clonotypes between healthy human individuals. Sequencing used immunoSEQ multiplex PCR; TCRdb keeps in-frame clones, though not all of them. The sample lists under 1,100,000 clones, approximately 70% occurring once. Sequencing was performed on memory CD4+ T cells sorted from blood. These receptors were collected from a man between 18 and 35 years old in good health. Both conserved end residues are part of each CDR3. Each record gives: J gene, V gene, D gene, clone size, CDR3 protein, CDR3 DNA. A D gene is named only where the DNA matches it firmly. Not every row has a clone size; where given, it reads once, few, many or a size class.

j_gene: TRBJ2-7
v_gene: TRBV2
d_gene: TRBD1
abundance: .
CDR3aa: CASRTGGSYEQYF
CDR3nt: TGTGCCAGCAGGACAGGGGGGTCCTACGAGCAGTACTTC

j_gene: TRBJ2-5
v_gene: TRBV10-3
d_gene: TRBD2
abundance: .
CDR3aa: CAISESSGTETQYF
CDR3nt: TGTGCCATCAGTGAAAGTAGCGGGACGGAGACCCAGTACTTC

j_gene: TRBJ2-7
v_gene: TRBV6-1
d_gene: TRBD2
abundance: .
CDR3aa: CATRRGEGPEQYF
CDR3nt: TGTGCCACACGCAGAGGGGAGGGCCCCGAGCAGTACTTC

j_gene: TRBJ2-1
v_gene: TRBV7-8
d_gene: TRBD2
abundance: .
CDR3aa: CASSVGTSGGLNEQFF
CDR3nt: TGTGCCAGCAGCGTTGGGACTAGCGGGGGCCTCAATGAGCAGTTCTTC

j_gene: TRBJ1-5
v_gene: TRBV30
d_gene: .
abundance: .
CDR3aa: CAWRSFGGDQPQHF
CDR3nt: TGTGCCTGGAGATCCTTCGGGGGGGATCAGCCCCAGCATTTT

j_gene: TRBJ2-1
v_gene: TRBV5-4
d_gene: TRBD1
abundance: .
CDR3aa: CASSSPGQGAYNEQFF
CDR3nt: TGTGCCAGCAGCTCACCGGGACAGGGGGCCTACAATGAGCAGTTCTTC

j_gene: TRBJ2-7
v_gene: TRBV29-1
d_gene: .
abundance: .
CDR3aa: CSVEDVVGGRYEQYF
CDR3nt: TGCAGCGTTGAAGATGTTGTAGGGGGGCGCTACGAGCAGTACTTC

j_gene: TRBJ1-2
v_gene: TRBV28
d_gene: .
abundance: .
CDR3aa: CASRAKGVSYGYTF
CDR3nt: TGTGCCAGCAGGGCTAAGGGGGTGTCCTATGGCTACACCTTC

j_gene: TRBJ2-2
v_gene: TRBV7-2
d_gene: TRBD1
abundance: once
CDR3aa: CASSSGQGSTGELFF
CDR3nt: TGTGCCAGCAGCTCCGGACAGGGTAGCACCGGGGAGCTGTTTTTT

j_gene: TRBJ1-4
v_gene: TRBV11-1
d_gene: TRBD1
abundance: .
CDR3aa: CASSLDFGTEGKLFF
CDR3nt: TGTGCCAGCAGCTTAGATTTTGGGACAGAAGGAAAACTGTTTTTT

j_gene: TRBJ1-6
v_gene: TRBV5-1
d_gene: .
abundance: .
CDR3aa: CASSLDSSPSNSPLHF
CDR3nt: TGCGCCAGCAGCTTGGACAGCTCTCCATCGAATTCACCCCTCCACTTT

j_gene: TRBJ2-3
v_gene: TRBV7-2
d_gene: TRBD2
abundance: .
CDR3aa: CASSFAGGPGDTQYF
CDR3nt: TGTGCCAGCAGCTTTGCGGGGGGGCCGGGAGATACGCAGTATTTT

j_gene: TRBJ2-1
v_gene: TRBV2
d_gene: .
abundance: once
CDR3aa: CASSEAGAPQGEQFF
CDR3nt: TGTGCCAGCAGTGAAGCTGGGGCACCACAGGGTGAGCAGTTCTTC

j_gene: TRBJ2-1
v_gene: TRBV5-1
d_gene: TRBD1
abundance: .
CDR3aa: CASSLGQGNEQFF
CDR3nt: TGCGCCAGCAGCCTGGGACAGGGTAATGAGCAGTTCTTC

j_gene: TRBJ2-5
v_gene: TRBV6-4
d_gene: TRBD2
abundance: .
CDR3aa: CASNGGAQETQYF
CDR3nt: TGTGCCAGCAACGGGGGGGCCCAAGAGACCCAGTACTTC

j_gene: TRBJ2-7
v_gene: TRBV6-6
d_gene: .
abundance: .
CDR3aa: CASSYGGGRTYEQYF
CDR3nt: TGTGCCAGCAGTTACGGAGGGGGCAGGACCTACGAGCAGTACTTC

j_gene: TRBJ2-7
v_gene: TRBV15
d_gene: TRBD1
abundance: .
CDR3aa: CATSWGGQGMDEQYF
CDR3nt: TGTGCCACCAGCTGGGGAGGACAGGGGATGGACGAGCAGTACTTC

j_gene: TRBJ1-1
v_gene: TRBV7-9
d_gene: .
abundance: few
CDR3aa: CASSSRGEGPLEAFF
CDR3nt: TGTGCCAGCAGCTCCCGGGGGGAGGGGCCGCTTGAAGCTTTCTTT

j_gene: TRBJ2-7
v_gene: TRBV5-1
d_gene: .
abundance: .
CDR3aa: CVSSLFFSSYEQYF
CDR3nt: TGCGTCAGCAGCTTGTTTTTCAGTTCCTACGAGCAGTACTTC

j_gene: TRBJ1-2
v_gene: TRBV6-1
d_gene: TRBD1
abundance: few
CDR3aa: CASSRDSGYGYTF
CDR3nt: TGTGCCAGCAGCAGGGACAGCGGCTATGGCTACACCTTC

j_gene: TRBJ2-2
v_gene: TRBV7-2
d_gene: TRBD2
abundance: .
CDR3aa: CASSFIAGADTGELFF
CDR3nt: TGTGCCAGCAGCTTCATAGCGGGAGCGGACACCGGGGAGCTGTTTTTT

j_gene: TRBJ1-2
v_gene: TRBV6-6
d_gene: .
abundance: .
CDR3aa: CASSSGTGHGYTF
CDR3nt: TGTGCCAGCAGTTCCGGGACGGGGCATGGCTACACCTTC

j_gene: TRBJ1-1
v_gene: TRBV6-1
d_gene: .
abundance: .
CDR3aa: CASSSQRLGNTEAFF
CDR3nt: TGTGCCAGCAGTAGTCAAAGGTTGGGGAACACTGAAGCTTTCTTT

j_gene: TRBJ2-3
v_gene: TRBV30
d_gene: .
abundance: once
CDR3aa: CAWSYRTADTQYF
CDR3nt: TGTGCCTGGAGTTACCGGACGGCGGATACGCAGTATTTT

j_gene: TRBJ1-3
v_gene: TRBV7-9
d_gene: .
abundance: once
CDR3aa: CASSPATGLPSGNTIYF
CDR3nt: TGTGCCAGCAGCCCCGCTACAGGCCTCCCCTCTGGAAACACCATATATTTT

j_gene: TRBJ2-2
v_gene: TRBV5-1
d_gene: .
abundance: .
CDR3aa: CASSLEGPGELFF
CDR3nt: TGCGCCAGCAGCTTGGAGGGCCCCGGGGAGCTGTTTTTT

j_gene: TRBJ2-7
v_gene: TRBV1
d_gene: .
abundance: .
CDR3aa: CTSSPLDPQREYYEQYF
CDR3nt: TGCACCAGCAGCCCTCTAGACCCGCAGCGAGAATACTACGAGCAGTACTTC

j_gene: TRBJ2-5
v_gene: TRBV6-1
d_gene: .
abundance: .
CDR3aa: CASRLSFGGERTQYF
CDR3nt: TGTGCCAGCAGGCTAAGTTTCGGGGGAGAGAGGACCCAGTACTTC

j_gene: TRBJ2-5
v_gene: TRBV6-1
d_gene: .
abundance: .
CDR3aa: CASSLGSEQETQYF
CDR3nt: TGTGCCAGCAGCCTCGGGTCGGAACAAGAGACCCAGTACTTC

j_gene: TRBJ2-5
v_gene: TRBV5-1
d_gene: TRBD1
abundance: .
CDR3aa: CASSSQGFQQETQYF
CDR3nt: TGCGCCAGCAGCTCACAGGGGTTTCAGCAAGAGACCCAGTACTTC